This record concerns one T cell receptor beta chain sequence. What it binds is not known. Sequencing used immunoSEQ multiplex PCR; TCRdb keeps in-frame clones, though not all of them. The table lists about 190,000 clones, 84% of them singletons. These data originate in a study of cytomegalovirus exposure and HLA in healthy donors. Notes on the study in general: It was reportedly the case that the classifier diagnosed cytomegalovirus status with high specificity and sensitivity. The study put roughly 160 TCR beta chains on its list as cytomegalovirus-associated. Subsequent analysis revealed that first-cohort TCR clusters tended to co-occur in the approximately 120 validation repertoires.

The CDR3 extends over 16 amino acids. The V and J ends lost 4 bases and 0 bases respectively, with 17 bases between them. CDR1 and CDR2 (germline): SGHKS, YYEKEE (reference sequence). The sample taken for sequencing was PBMCs. The chain employs TRBV5-5 and TRBJ2-7; possibly TRBD1 for D (6 bases). The TCR comes from a man aged 18 to 30 in good health and CMV-seropositive. CDR3 bases: TGTGCCAGCAGCCCCCGGACACGGACAGACTCCTACGAGCAGTACTTC. This gives the protein CASSPRTRTDSYEQYF.